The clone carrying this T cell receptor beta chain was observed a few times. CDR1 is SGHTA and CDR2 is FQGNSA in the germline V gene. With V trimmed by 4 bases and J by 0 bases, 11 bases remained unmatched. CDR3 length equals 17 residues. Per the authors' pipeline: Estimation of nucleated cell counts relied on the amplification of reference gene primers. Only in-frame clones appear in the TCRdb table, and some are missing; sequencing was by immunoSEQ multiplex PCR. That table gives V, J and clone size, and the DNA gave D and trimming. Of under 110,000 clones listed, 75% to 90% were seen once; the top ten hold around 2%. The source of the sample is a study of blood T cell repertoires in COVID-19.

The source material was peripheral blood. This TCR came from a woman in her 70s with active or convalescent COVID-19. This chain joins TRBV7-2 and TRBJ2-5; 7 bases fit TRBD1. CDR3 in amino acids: CASSSSYRGGNQETQYF. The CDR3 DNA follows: TGTGCCAGCAGCTCCTCCTACAGGGGCGGAAACCAAGAGACCCAGTACTTC.